These 5 T cell receptor beta chains were all obtained from the same sample, sequenced in a study of T cells expressing NK-cell markers (dated by TCRdb to about 2020). Receptors were amplified or captured by 5' RACE. Sequencing instrument: Illumina HiSeq 2000. TCRdb reanalyzed the reads, keeping one entry per CDR3 protein sequence and omitting DNA. The table for this sample records 400,000 or so distinct CDR3 sequences. The ten largest clones add up to roughly a tenth of the sample. Sequenced material: blood T cells: a sorted CD56 or NKG2C T cell subset, CD4+ or CD8+ T cells, or bulk PBMC T cells (not recorded which). These receptor sequences come from a woman between 50 and 59 years old in good health. Donor details come from another sample of the same person, matched by shared clones.

The chain carries TRBV5-6 and TRBJ1-5. Germline lookup yields CDR1 SGHDT and CDR2 YYEEEE. The length of the CDR3 is 16 residues. The CDR3 reads CASSLTRRGLKQPQHF.

The chain is built from TRBV5-1 and TRBJ2-3. This CDR3 comprises 14 residues. Germline V gives CDR1 SGHRS, CDR2 YFSETQ. The CDR3 reads CASSLRELTDTQYF.

The CDR3 loop reads CAIRRDGGTGELFF. This rearrangement joins TRBV10-3 to TRBJ2-2; the TRBD1 assignment by TCRdb is unverifiable without DNA. The germline V gene has CDR1 ENHRY and CDR2 SYGVKD. The CDR3 is 14 residues long.

This chain joins TRBV12-3 or TRBV12-4 and TRBJ2-5; TCRdb designates TRBD1, a call that cannot be tested without DNA. This CDR3 comprises 16 residues. CDR3 protein: CASSLGMGGDQETQYF.

The chain combines TRBV7-8 with TRBJ1-2. CDR3 size: 14 residues. Germline CDR1 is SGHVS and CDR2 is FQNEAQ. CDR3 sequence reads: CASSLRSSNYGYTF.